This entry lists 18 T cell receptor beta chains sequenced from one sample in a study of cytomegalovirus exposure and HLA in healthy donors. In the PCR, 60 Vbeta and 13 Jbeta primers were used. Clones were read by immunoSEQ multiplex PCR, and TCRdb kept only the in-frame ones, dropping some. The sample lists 150,000 to 200,000 clones; around 80% were seen once. Specimen: PBMCs. All receptors come from a man aged 18 to 30 in good health and CMV-seronegative.

CDR3 loop: CASSHPNGGVTKETQYF. The CDR3 nucleotides read TGTGCCAGCAGCCACCCCAATGGGGGGGTCACGAAAGAGACCCAGTACTTC. This sequence joins TRBV4-2 and TRBJ2-5, with TRBD2 matching 7 bases. The CDR3 has 17 amino acids. CDR1 and CDR2 (germline): LGHNA, YNFKEQ. V gave up 3 bases and J gave up 3 bases; unmatched junction bases: 13.

Turning to this clone: At one boundary the junction diverges from the germline segment, which might be a read error. The rearrangement uses TRBV27 and TRBJ1-1; TRBD1 is a possible D gene (5 bases). The germline gives CDR1 MNHEY, CDR2 SMNVEV (reference sequence). The CDR3 spans 13 residues. As DNA, the CDR3 is TGTGCCAGCAGCACCCAGGGTTACACTGAGGCTTTCTTT. This encodes CASSTQGYTEAFF.

This clone has only a few counts. V and J are TRBV15 and TRBJ2-7, with D hard to call. This CDR3 spans 15 amino acids. Germline loops: CDR1 LNHNV, CDR2 YYDKDF (reference sequence). V lost 0 bases and J 0 bases, leaving 9 bases between the germline ends. As DNA, the CDR3 is TGTGCCACCAGCAGAGATGAACAGTTCTCCTACGAGCAGTACTTC. Its translation is CATSRDEQFSYEQYF.

The chain employs TRBV29-1 and TRBJ1-2, with D unclear. Germline assignment: CDR1 SQVTM and CDR2 ANQGSEA. Trimming left V 3 bases short and J 4 bases short, with 9 bases between. The length of the CDR3 is 12 residues. Here the CDR3 reads CSVERATYGYTF. The DNA for the CDR3 is TGCAGCGTTGAGAGGGCAACCTATGGCTACACCTTC.

Concerning this clone: The junction does not match germline at one end; this may be a read error. The sample carries other DNA sequences with the same CDR3. V is TRBV7-9 and J is TRBJ1-2; 7 bases map to TRBD1. The germline gives CDR1 SEHNR, CDR2 FQNEAQ (reference sequence). The CDR3 consists of 14 residues. The CDR3 region has the DNA TGCGCCAGCAGCTTAAGAGAGGGGGCGAATGGCTACACCTTC. Its protein product is CASSLREGANGYTF.

CDR3 amino acids: CSVEKTGGGGGAFF. DNA of the CDR3: TGCAGCGTTGAAAAAACAGGGGGCGGAGGAGGAGCTTTCTTT. This chain connects TRBV29-1 to TRBJ1-1, with 9 bases that match TRBD1. Per the germline V gene, CDR1 is SQVTM and CDR2 is ANQGSEA. V dropped 2 bases and J dropped 10; count of bases not matched to a gene: 11. CDR3 length: 14 amino acids.

The V gene is TRBV5-4, the J gene TRBJ2-7; D is perhaps TRBD1 (6 bases). The CDR3 totals 18 residues. Germline V gives CDR1 SGHNT, CDR2 YYREEE (reference sequence). Trimming cost V 4 bases and J 3 bases, with 26 bases left between them. CDR3: CASSPRTHTGQEYYEQYF. CDR3 DNA: TGTGCCAGCAGCCCCCGAACGCACACGGGACAAGAATACTACGAGCAGTACTTC.

This clone showed up just once. The J gene is TRBJ2-3, the V gene TRBV5-1; tentatively, D is TRBD2 (6 bases). CDR1 and CDR2 (germline): SGHRS, YFSETQ. Deletions cut 4 bases from V and 2 bases from J, with 17 bases between. The CDR3 contains 16 residues. The CDR3 here is CASSPSGLTHTDTQYF. The CDR3 region has the DNA TGCGCCAGCAGCCCCTCGGGACTTACGCACACAGATACGCAGTATTTT.

The chain is built from TRBV4-1 and TRBJ2-7; 11 bases fit TRBD2. The CDR3 has 16 amino acids. The germline V gene has CDR1 MGHRA and CDR2 YSYEKL. Losses at the gene ends were 3 bases for V and 6 bases for J; bases not matched to a gene: 10. The CDR3 sequence: CASSQFTSGSDFEQYF. CDR3 bases: TGCGCCAGCAGCCAGTTTACTAGCGGGAGTGATTTCGAGCAGTACTTC.

The rearrangement uses TRBV28 and TRBJ2-3; possibly TRBD2 for D (6 bases). V was shortened by 3 bases and J by 4 bases, with 11 bases between the two germline ends. CDR3 length: 14 amino acids. Germline V gives CDR1 MDHEN, CDR2 SYDVKM. The CDR3, as DNA: TGTGCCAGCAGTTTTGGAGGGAACGCAGATACGCAGTATTTT. It encodes CASSFGGNADTQYF.

The V call is TRBV6-5, the J call TRBJ1-2, with 10 bases matching TRBD1. The germline CDR1 and CDR2 sequences are MNHEY and SVGAGI. The CDR3 covers 15 residues. V shed 4 bases, J shed 8 bases, and the junction held 10 bases outside the gene matches. The CDR3 nucleotides are TGTGCCAGCAGTTCCAAACGACAGGGGGCTTGGGGCTACACCTTC. Its translation: CASSSKRQGAWGYTF.

This chain joins TRBV11-3 and TRBJ2-7, with D perhaps TRBD1 (5 bases). Trimming left V 5 bases short and J 1 base short, with 9 bases between. The CDR3 runs 13 residues. The germline gives CDR1 SGHNT, CDR2 YENEEA. The CDR3 loop is CASSARASYEQYF. Here the CDR3 DNA reads TGTGCCAGCAGCGCCAGGGCGTCCTACGAGCAGTACTTC.

The chain links TRBV2 to TRBJ2-6, with 13 bases identical to TRBD2. Germline V gene sequence: CDR1 SNHLY, CDR2 FYNNEI. The CDR3 consists of 18 residues. J was trimmed by 2 bases and V by 6 bases; bases with no gene match: 7. In DNA, the CDR3 is TGTGCCAGCAGAGGGACTAGCGGGGTTACTGCTGGGGCCAACGTCCTGACTTTC. Translating it yields CASRGTSGVTAGANVLTF.

V is TRBV5-1 and J is TRBJ1-1, with 7 bases aligning to TRBD1. V gave up 3 bases and J gave up 1 base; unmatched junction bases: 6. The V gene's germline CDR1 is SGHRS and CDR2 YFSETQ. The CDR3 has 15 amino acids. The CDR3 loop reads CASSSYDRANTEAFF. The CDR3 DNA follows: TGCGCCAGCAGCTCCTACGACAGGGCGAACACTGAAGCTTTCTTT.

The CDR3 reads CAWSVMQGYNSPLHF. The DNA of the CDR3 is TGTGCCTGGAGTGTAATGCAGGGATATAATTCACCCCTCCACTTT. The chain has TRBV30 and TRBJ1-6; D may be TRBD1 (5 bases). V shed 0 bases and J shed 4 bases, with 10 bases lying between them. This CDR3 has 15 amino acids. The V gene's germline CDR1 is GTSNPN and CDR2 SVGIG (reference sequence).

This chain uses TRBV7-3 with TRBJ1-6; TRBD1 matches 9 bases. The CDR3 spans 15 residues. CDR1 is SGHTA, CDR2 FQGTGA, per germline. The V gene end was trimmed by 5 bases and the J gene end by 6 bases; junction bases not matched to a gene: 5. The CDR3 protein is CASSAQGALNSPLHF. For the CDR3, the DNA is TGTGCCAGCAGCGCACAGGGGGCGCTTAATTCACCCCTCCACTTT.

The DNA for the CDR3 is TGCGCTTTGGGGGGGGGCGGCTACACCTTC. Its translation: CALGGGGYTF. This chain uses TRBV4-1 with TRBJ1-2; D possibly corresponds to TRBD1 (6 bases). Germline-derived CDR1 and CDR2 are MGHRA and YSYEKL. The CDR3 sequence is 10 residues long.

The genes are TRBV7-9 and TRBJ2-7; 8 bases align to TRBD1. This CDR3 contains 16 residues. CDR1 SEHNR and CDR2 FQNEAQ come from the germline V gene (reference sequence). V was clipped by 6 bases and J by 1 base; unmatched bases: 11. The CDR3 loop reads CASSTGQGGLSYEQYF. The CDR3 nucleotides are TGTGCCAGCAGTACTGGACAGGGAGGTTTGTCCTACGAGCAGTACTTC.